These 2 T cell receptor beta chains were all obtained from the same sample, sequenced in a study of blood T cell repertoires in COVID-19. TCRdb's copy holds only in-frame clones and misses some; the assay was immunoSEQ multiplex PCR. The sample lists some 87,000 clones, about four fifths occurring once. The specimen was peripheral blood. The receptors originated from a human donor in a cohort sampled during active COVID-19.

The V and J genes are TRBV15 and TRBJ2-7; TRBD2 is a possible D gene (6 bases). Trimming took 1 base from V and 3 from J, leaving 13 bases between them. This CDR3 comprises 15 residues. CDR1 is LNHNV and CDR2 is YYDKDF in the germline V gene (reference sequence). CDR3 sequence reads: CATSRAGGSDYEQYF. The CDR3 DNA is TGTGCCACCAGCAGAGCAGGAGGGAGTGACTACGAGCAGTACTTC.

J is TRBJ1-3 and V is TRBV13; possible D gene TRBD1, 6 bases. Germline V gives CDR1 PRHDT, CDR2 FYEKMQ (reference sequence). The ends were cut back, 2 bases at V and 4 bases at J, with 15 bases in the middle. CDR3 length: 16 amino acids. CDR3 loop: CASSLWQGPEGNTIYF. CDR3 nucleotide sequence: TGTGCCAGCAGCTTATGGCAGGGGCCAGAGGGAAACACCATATATTTT.